The 6 T cell receptor beta chains below come from one sample, sequenced in a study of monozygotic twins with inflammatory bowel disease (dated 2019 in TCRdb). Library prep was done by 5' RACE. Reads for this sample came from an Illumina HiSeq 2500. After reprocessing by TCRdb, each CDR3 protein sequence is one entry, and no DNA is given. For this sample, the table gives some 200,000 distinct CDR3 sequences. Roughly 8% of the sample rests with the top ten. The sequencing sample was made of blood. Receptor source: a human donor with ulcerative colitis or Crohn's disease, or a healthy co-twin of an affected twin (not recorded which).

The gene calls are TRBV29-1 and TRBJ1-1. The CDR3 is 13 residues long. Germline lookup yields CDR1 SQVTM and CDR2 ANQGSEA. CDR3 sequence reads: CSVAWGGGTEAFF.

V is TRBV10-3 and J is TRBJ2-7. This CDR3 is built from 13 residues. Germline V CDR1 and CDR2: ENHRY, SYGVKD. CDR3: CAISFQGLSEQYF.

V usage is TRBV11-2 and J usage is TRBJ2-1; TCRdb's D call, TRBD1, is unchecked because there is no DNA. CDR3 length: 15 residues. From germline, CDR1 is SGHAT and CDR2 FQNNGV. CDR3 amino acids: CASSSPETGYNEQFF.

The chain joins TRBV9 to TRBJ1-2. Per germline, CDR1 SGDLS and CDR2 YYNGEE. This CDR3 is built from 14 residues. The CDR3: CASSVEGSGYGYTF.

V usage is TRBV5-6 and J usage is TRBJ2-5; the TRBD2 assignment by TCRdb is unverifiable without DNA. CDR1 and CDR2 from the germline V gene are SGHDT and YYEEEE. The CDR3 covers 14 residues. The chain's CDR3 is CASSSLAGVETQYF.

The V and J genes are TRBV4-3 and TRBJ2-2. The CDR3 has 16 residues. Germline V CDR1 and CDR2: LGHNA, YSLEER. The CDR3 protein is CASSQDPGPTVGELFF.